This entry is about one T cell receptor beta chain. Its specificity is unknown. What was sequenced were expressed TCRB transcripts, since all of the isolated RNA had been reverse transcribed. The table came from immunoSEQ multiplex PCR; TCRdb's copy has only in-frame clones and leaves some out. The data hold around 120,000 clones, with 15% to 20% observed a single time. Cell sorting via CD45RO/CCR7/CD25/CD127/CD95/CD27 was performed to obtain CD4+ naive, central memory, regulatory and stem cell-like memory cells. This sample is part of a study of beta chain features in type 1 diabetes. Overall study: Patients shared similar age, gender and cell yields with healthy donors. Study-wide points: A moderate, significant TCRB CDR3 shortening appeared in type 1 diabetes across four CD4+ subsets. A closer apparent resemblance between naive, central memory and Treg TCRB repertoires was seen in patients than in healthy donors.

With 0 bases clipped from V and 0 bases from J, the junction kept 10 bases outside the gene matches. CDR3 length equals 19 residues. CDR1 is SGDLS and CDR2 is YYNGEE in the germline V gene. Input material: central memory CD4+ T cells from blood. The chain links TRBV9 to TRBJ2-1; 9 nucleotides align to TRBD2. The sequence derives from a man aged 18-30 years with type 1 diabetes. This CDR3 is CASSVVPSGVLNSYNEQFF. For the CDR3, the DNA is TGTGCCAGCAGCGTAGTCCCTAGCGGGGTCCTTAACTCCTACAATGAGCAGTTCTTC.